The entry that follows covers one T cell receptor (beta chain) sequence. Time point in this sample: newly diagnosed GD, antithyroid drugs for less than 3 months. From RNA extracted from PBMCs, the TCR library was made. The data were obtained in a study of regulatory T cells in long-lasting Graves disease. Through Arm-PCR of CDR3 regions and iRepertoire HTBI primers, TCR beta libraries were built. TCRdb independently ran MiXCR on the multiplex PCR reads; one entry per CDR3 protein. The sample holds about 620,000 distinct CDR3 sequences, 16% seen once. The same data also went into a second study, on T cells in Graves' hyperthyroidism and ophthalmopathy. From that study: Disease duration under 2 months; hyperthyroidism patients were aged 18 to 65.

The TCR comes from a woman aged 30 to 39 with Graves disease. The sequencing here drew on peripheral blood mononuclear cells (PBMCs), taken at new diagnosis, from a patient treated with antithyroid drugs.

The chain's CDR3 is CSVMLEGETQYF. DNA of the CDR3: TGCAGCGTTATGTTGGAGGGGGAGACCCAGTACTTC. V usage is TRBV29-1 and J usage is TRBJ2-5; the D gene is possibly TRBD2 (6 bases). V shed 5 bases and J shed 5 bases, with 12 bases lying between them. CDR1 and CDR2 (germline): SQVTM, ANQGSEA. The CDR3 loop spans 12 amino acids. The complete variable domain, with remaining parts taken from reference TRBV29-1 and TRBJ2-5, reads SAVISQKPSRDICQRGTSLTIQCQVDSQVTMMFWYRQQPGQSLTLIATANQGSEATYESGFVIDKFPISRPNLTFSTLTVSNMSPEDSSIYLCSVMLEGETQYFGPGTRLLVL.